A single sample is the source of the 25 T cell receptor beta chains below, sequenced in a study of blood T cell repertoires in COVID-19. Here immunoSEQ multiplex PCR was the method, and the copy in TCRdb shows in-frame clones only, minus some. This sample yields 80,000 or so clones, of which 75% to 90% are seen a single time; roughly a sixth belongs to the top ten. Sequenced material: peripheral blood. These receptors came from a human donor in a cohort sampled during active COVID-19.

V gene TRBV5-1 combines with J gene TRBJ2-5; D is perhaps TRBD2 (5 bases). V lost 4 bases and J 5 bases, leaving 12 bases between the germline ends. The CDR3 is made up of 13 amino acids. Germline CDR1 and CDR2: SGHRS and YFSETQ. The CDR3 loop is CASSAASPETQYF. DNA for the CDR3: TGCGCCAGCAGCGCGGCTAGCCCCGAGACCCAGTACTTC.

CDR3 DNA sequence: TGTGCCAGCAGCCGTCTTGAGACGGCGGCAAAAGCTAACTATGGCTACACCTTC. Its translation: CASSRLETAAKANYGYTF. The chain employs TRBV11-2 and TRBJ1-2; D ambiguous. Per germline, CDR1 SGHAT and CDR2 FQNNGV. This CDR3 spans 18 amino acids. Trimming left V 5 bases short and J 0 bases short, with 22 bases between.

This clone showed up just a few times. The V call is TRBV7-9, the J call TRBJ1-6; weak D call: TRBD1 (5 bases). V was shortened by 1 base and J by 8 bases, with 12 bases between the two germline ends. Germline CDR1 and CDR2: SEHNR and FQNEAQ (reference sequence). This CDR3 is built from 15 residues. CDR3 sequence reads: CASSLVTGGDSPLHF. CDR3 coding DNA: TGTGCCAGCAGCTTAGTTACAGGAGGGGATTCACCCCTCCACTTT.

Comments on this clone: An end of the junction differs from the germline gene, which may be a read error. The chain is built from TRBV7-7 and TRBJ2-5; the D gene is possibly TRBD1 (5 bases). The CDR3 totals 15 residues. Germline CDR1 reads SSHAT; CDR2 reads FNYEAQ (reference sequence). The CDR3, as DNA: TGTGCTAGCAGCCCTAGTCAGGGTACGGGAGAGACCCAGTACTTC. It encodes CASSPSQGTGETQYF.

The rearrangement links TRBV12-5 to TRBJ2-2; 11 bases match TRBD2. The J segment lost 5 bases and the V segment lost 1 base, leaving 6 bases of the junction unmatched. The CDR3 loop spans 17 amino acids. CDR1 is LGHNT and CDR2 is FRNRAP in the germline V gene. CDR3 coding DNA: TGTGCTAGTGGTTTGGCGACTAGCGGGGTCGAAACCGGGGAGCTGTTTTTT. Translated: CASGLATSGVETGELFF.

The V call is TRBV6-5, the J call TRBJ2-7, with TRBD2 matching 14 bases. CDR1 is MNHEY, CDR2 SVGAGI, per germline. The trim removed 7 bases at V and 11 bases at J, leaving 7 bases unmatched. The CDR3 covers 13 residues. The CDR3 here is CASTTGLAGDEYF. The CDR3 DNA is TGTGCCAGCACTACGGGACTAGCGGGAGATGAGTACTTC.

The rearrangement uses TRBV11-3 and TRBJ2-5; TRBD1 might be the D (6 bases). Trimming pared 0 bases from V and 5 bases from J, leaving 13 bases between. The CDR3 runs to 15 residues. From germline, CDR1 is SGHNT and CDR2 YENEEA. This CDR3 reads CASSLESGDRETQYF. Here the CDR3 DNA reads TGTGCCAGCAGCTTAGAATCAGGGGACCGGGAGACCCAGTACTTC.

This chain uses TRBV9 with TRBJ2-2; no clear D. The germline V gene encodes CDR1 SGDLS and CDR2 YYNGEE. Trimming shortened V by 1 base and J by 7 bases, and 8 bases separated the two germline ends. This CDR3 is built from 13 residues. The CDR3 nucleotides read TGTGCCAGCAGCGTACTCGGTGGCGGGGAGCTGTTTTTT. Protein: CASSVLGGGELFF. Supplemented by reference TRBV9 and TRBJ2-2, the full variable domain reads DSGVTQTPKHLITATGQRVTLRCSPRSGDLSVYWYQQSLDQGLQFLIQYYNGEERAKGNILERFSAQQFPDLHSELNLSSLELGDSALYFCASSVLGGGELFFGEGSRLTVL.

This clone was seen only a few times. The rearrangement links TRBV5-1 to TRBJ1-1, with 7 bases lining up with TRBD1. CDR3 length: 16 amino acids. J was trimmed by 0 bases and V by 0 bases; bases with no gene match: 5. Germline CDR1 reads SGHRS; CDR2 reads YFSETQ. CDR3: CASSLAPGQMNTEAFF. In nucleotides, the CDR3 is TGCGCCAGCAGCTTGGCCCCGGGACAGATGAACACTGAAGCTTTCTTT.

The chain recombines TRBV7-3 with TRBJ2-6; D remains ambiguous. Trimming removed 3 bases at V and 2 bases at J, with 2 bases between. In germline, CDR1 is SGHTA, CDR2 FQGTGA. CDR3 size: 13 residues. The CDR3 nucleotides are TGTGCCAGCAGCTTCGCTGGGGCCAACGTCCTGACTTTC. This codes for CASSFAGANVLTF.

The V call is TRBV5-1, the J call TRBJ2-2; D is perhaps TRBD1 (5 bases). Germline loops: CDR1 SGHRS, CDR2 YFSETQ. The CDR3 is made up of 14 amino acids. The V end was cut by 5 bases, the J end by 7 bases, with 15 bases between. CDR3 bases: TGCGCCAGCAGAGAGTCAGGGTCTAACGGGGAGCTGTTTTTT. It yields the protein CASRESGSNGELFF.

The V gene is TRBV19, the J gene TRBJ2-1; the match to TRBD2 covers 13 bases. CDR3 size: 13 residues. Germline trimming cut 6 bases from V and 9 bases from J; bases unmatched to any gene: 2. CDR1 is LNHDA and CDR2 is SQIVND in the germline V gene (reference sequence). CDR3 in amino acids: CASSRLAGGEQFF. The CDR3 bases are TGTGCCAGTAGCCGACTAGCGGGAGGTGAGCAGTTCTTC.

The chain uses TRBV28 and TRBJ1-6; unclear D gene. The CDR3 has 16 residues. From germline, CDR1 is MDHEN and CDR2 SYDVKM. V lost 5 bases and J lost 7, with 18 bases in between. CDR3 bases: TGTGCCAGCAGTCCCTCGGGAGATGTCATCAATTCACCCCTCCACTTT. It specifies CASSPSGDVINSPLHF.

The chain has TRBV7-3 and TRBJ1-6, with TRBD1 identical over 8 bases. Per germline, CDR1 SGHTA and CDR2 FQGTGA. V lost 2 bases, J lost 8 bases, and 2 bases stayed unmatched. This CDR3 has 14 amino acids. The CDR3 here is CASSLDRGYSPLHF. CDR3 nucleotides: TGTGCCAGCAGCTTAGACAGGGGTTATTCACCCCTCCACTTT. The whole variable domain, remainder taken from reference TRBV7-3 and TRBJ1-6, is GAGVSQTPSNKVTEKGKYVELRCDPISGHTALYWYRQSLGQGPEFLIYFQGTGAADDSGLPNDRFFAVRPEGSVSTLKIQRTERGDSAVYLCASSLDRGYSPLHFGNGTRLTVT.

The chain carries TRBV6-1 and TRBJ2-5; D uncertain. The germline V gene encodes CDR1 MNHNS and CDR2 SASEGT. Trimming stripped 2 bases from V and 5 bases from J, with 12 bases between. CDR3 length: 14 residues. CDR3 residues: CASSEREARETQYF. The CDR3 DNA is TGTGCCAGCAGTGAACGCGAGGCTCGGGAGACCCAGTACTTC.

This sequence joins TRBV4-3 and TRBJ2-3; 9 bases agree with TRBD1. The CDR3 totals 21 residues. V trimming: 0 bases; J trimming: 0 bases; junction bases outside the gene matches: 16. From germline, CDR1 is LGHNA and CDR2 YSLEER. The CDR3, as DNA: TGCGCCAGCAGCCAAGATCTGGGACAGGGCCCCAGACGATTTAGCACAGATACGCAGTATTTT. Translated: CASSQDLGQGPRRFSTDTQYF.

The CDR3 coding sequence is TGTGCCAGCAGCCAGGGACTAGCGGGAGTGGTCTACAATGAGCAGTTCTTC. Its protein product is CASSQGLAGVVYNEQFF. V and J are TRBV5-5 and TRBJ2-1, with 14 bases identical to TRBD2. Per germline, CDR1 SGHKS and CDR2 YYEKEE (reference sequence). With V trimmed by 4 bases and J by 3 bases, 6 bases remained unmatched. The CDR3 spans 17 residues.

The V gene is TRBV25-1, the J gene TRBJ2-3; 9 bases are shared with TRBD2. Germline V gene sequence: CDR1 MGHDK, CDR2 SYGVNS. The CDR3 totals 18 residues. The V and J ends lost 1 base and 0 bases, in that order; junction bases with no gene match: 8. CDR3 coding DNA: TGTGCCAGCAGTGAATCGCCCGTTGGACTAGCGAGCACAGATACGCAGTATTTT. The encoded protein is CASSESPVGLASTDTQYF.

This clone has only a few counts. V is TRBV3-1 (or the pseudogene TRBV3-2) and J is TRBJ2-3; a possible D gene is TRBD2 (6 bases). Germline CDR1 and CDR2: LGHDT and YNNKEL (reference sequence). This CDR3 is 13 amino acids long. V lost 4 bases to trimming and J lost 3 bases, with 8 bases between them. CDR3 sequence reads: CASSRGETDTQYF. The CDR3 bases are TGTGCCAGCAGCCGGGGGGAGACAGATACGCAGTATTTT.

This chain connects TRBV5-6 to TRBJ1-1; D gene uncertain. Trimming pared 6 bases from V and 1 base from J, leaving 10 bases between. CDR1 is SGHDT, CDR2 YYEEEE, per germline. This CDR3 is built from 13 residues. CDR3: CASKVRRNTEAFF. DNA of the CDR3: TGTGCCAGCAAAGTGCGGAGGAACACTGAAGCTTTCTTT. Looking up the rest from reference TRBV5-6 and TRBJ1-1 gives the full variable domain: DAGVTQSPTHLIKTRGQQVTLRCSPKSGHDTVSWYQQALGQGPQFIFQYYEEEERQRGNFPDRFSGHQFPNYSSELNVNALLLGDSALYLCASKVRRNTEAFFGQGTRLTVV.

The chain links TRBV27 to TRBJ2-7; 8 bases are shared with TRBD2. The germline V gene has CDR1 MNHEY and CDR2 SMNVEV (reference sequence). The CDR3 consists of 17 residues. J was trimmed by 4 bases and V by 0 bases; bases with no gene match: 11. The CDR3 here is CASSLSTSLAGGYEQYF. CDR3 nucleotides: TGTGCCAGCAGTTTATCCACCTCCCTAGCGGGCGGATACGAGCAGTACTTC.

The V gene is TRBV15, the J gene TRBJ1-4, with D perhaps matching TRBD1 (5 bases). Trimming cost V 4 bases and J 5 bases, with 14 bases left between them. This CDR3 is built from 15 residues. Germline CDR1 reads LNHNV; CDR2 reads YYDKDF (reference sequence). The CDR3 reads CATSTSGFQNEKLFF. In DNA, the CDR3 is TGTGCCACCAGCACCTCAGGGTTTCAAAATGAAAAACTGTTTTTT. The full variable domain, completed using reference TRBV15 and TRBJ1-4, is DAMVIQNPRYQVTQFGKPVTLSCSQTLNHNVMYWYQQKSSQAPKLLFHYYDKDFNNEADTPDNFQSRRPNTSFCFLDIRSPGLGDTAMYLCATSTSGFQNEKLFFGSGTQLSVL.

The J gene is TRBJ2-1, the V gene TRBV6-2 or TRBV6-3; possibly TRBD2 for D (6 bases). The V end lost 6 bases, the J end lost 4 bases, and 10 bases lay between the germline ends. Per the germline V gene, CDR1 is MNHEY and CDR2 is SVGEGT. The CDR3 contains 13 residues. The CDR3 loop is CASSLTRYNEQFF. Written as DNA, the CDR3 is TGTGCCAGCAGCCTGACTAGGTACAATGAGCAGTTCTTC.

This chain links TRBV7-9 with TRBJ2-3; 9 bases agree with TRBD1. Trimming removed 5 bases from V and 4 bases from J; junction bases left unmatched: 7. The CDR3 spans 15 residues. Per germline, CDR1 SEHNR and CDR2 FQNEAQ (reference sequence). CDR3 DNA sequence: TGTGCCAGCAGCCCCGGGACAGGGATAGCAGATACGCAGTATTTT. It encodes CASSPGTGIADTQYF.

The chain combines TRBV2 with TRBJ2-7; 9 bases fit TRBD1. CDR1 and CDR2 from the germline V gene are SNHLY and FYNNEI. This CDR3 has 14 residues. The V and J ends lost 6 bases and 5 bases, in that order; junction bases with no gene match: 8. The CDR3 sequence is CASRIGQGLNEQYF. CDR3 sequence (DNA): TGTGCCAGCAGAATTGGACAGGGGTTAAACGAGCAGTACTTC.